These T cell receptor beta chains were read from a single sample in a study of T cells in Graves' hyperthyroidism and ophthalmopathy. From the multiplex PCR reads, TCRdb called clonotypes with MiXCR, one entry per CDR3 protein. This sample has about 300,000 distinct CDR3 sequences, with roughly a fifth found just once. The sample taken for sequencing was blood. The receptors were sampled from a man aged 50-60 years with Graves' ophthalmopathy. The CDR3 runs from the conserved cysteine through the conserved F or W. The D gene is left open where the match is weak. Clone size is given for some rows only: seen once, a few or many times, or a class if the clone is expanded.

V	D	J	size	CDR3	DNA
TRBV3-1	-	TRBJ1-3	few	CASSHGQSLHTIYF	TGTGCCAGCAGCCACGGACAGTCCCTCCACACCATATATTTT
TRBV27	-	TRBJ1-2	many	CASSLLGDGGYTF	TGTGCCAGCAGTTTACTTGGGGACGGTGGCTACACCTTC
TRBV12-3/TRBV12-4	TRBD1	TRBJ2-7	many	CASSEQGSYEQYF	TGTGCCAGCAGTGAACAGGGGTCCTACGAGCAGTACTTC
TRBV5-5	TRBD1	TRBJ2-5	many	CASRGTGTIQETQYF	TGTGCCAGCAGAGGGACAGGGACTATCCAAGAGACCCAGTACTTC
TRBV6-2/TRBV6-3	TRBD1	TRBJ2-7	many	CASSYPGQGMVEQYF	TGTGCCAGCAGCTACCCGGGACAGGGAATGGTCGAGCAGTACTTC
TRBV11-2	-	TRBJ1-6	many	CASSKGRDSPLHF	TGTGCCAGCAGTAAGGGGCGAGATTCACCCCTCCACTTT
TRBV14	-	TRBJ1-1	many	CASSQGLRGTEAFF	TGTGCCAGCAGCCAGGGACTCAGGGGCACTGAAGCTTTCTTT
TRBV20-1	-	TRBJ2-1	-	CSASRASTYNEQFF	TGCAGTGCTAGTAGGGCGAGCACCTACAATGAGCAGTTCTTC
TRBV7-9	TRBD1	TRBJ2-3	few	CASSFGDRGSTDTQYF	TGTGCCAGCAGCTTCGGAGACAGGGGGAGCACAGATACGCAGTATTTT
TRBV28	-	TRBJ1-2	many	CASSQPGYGYTF	TGTGCCAGCAGTCAACCTGGCTATGGCTACACCTTC
TRBV19	TRBD2	TRBJ2-2	-	CASRAPGLATGELFF	TGTGCCAGTAGGGCGCCGGGACTAGCTACCGGGGAGCTGTTTTTT
TRBV11-2	-	TRBJ2-2	many	CASSSSFPGELFF	TGTGCCAGCAGCTCTTCGTTTCCCGGGGAGCTGTTTTTT
TRBV6-2/TRBV6-3	-	TRBJ1-1	many	CASRIRVVTEAFF	TGTGCCAGCAGAATCAGGGTGGTCACTGAAGCTTTCTTT
TRBV27	-	TRBJ2-7	-	CASRSTGFYEQYF	TGTGCCAGCAGATCAACAGGGTTCTACGAGCAGTACTTC
TRBV28	TRBD1	TRBJ1-1	-	CASSGTGRAFF	TGTGCCAGCAGTGGGACAGGGAGAGCTTTCTTT
TRBV5-1	-	TRBJ2-5	many	CASSLLADETQYF	TGCGCCAGCAGCTTGCTAGCAGACGAGACCCAGTACTTC
TRBV4-1	-	TRBJ2-3	few	CASSQESAAYRTQYF	TGCGCCAGCAGCCAAGAGTCAGCGGCCTACCGTACGCAGTATTTT
TRBV11-1	-	TRBJ1-1	many	CASSLASTGNTEAFF	TGTGCCAGCAGCTTAGCCTCGACAGGGAACACTGAAGCTTTCTTT
TRBV29-1	-	TRBJ2-2	many	CSVLDDGGELFF	TGCAGCGTTCTCGATGATGGCGGGGAGCTGTTTTTT
TRBV28	-	TRBJ2-7	many	CASTYTGYMGEQYF	TGTGCCAGCACGTATACAGGGTACATGGGCGAGCAGTACTTC
TRBV11-2	-	TRBJ2-7	many	CASSLTQRGYEQYF	TGTGCCAGCAGCTTAACGCAGAGGGGCTACGAGCAGTACTTC
TRBV6-1	TRBD2	TRBJ2-3	many	CASSLRTGGTGTDTQYF	TGTGCCAGCAGCTTACGGACGGGAGGGACGGGCACAGATACGCAGTATTTT
TRBV10-3	TRBD1	TRBJ1-4	few	CAISEDRATNEKLFF	TGTGCCATCAGTGAGGACAGGGCAACTAATGAAAAACTGTTTTTT
TRBV14	-	TRBJ2-1	many	CASSQRDRVYNEQFF	TGTGCCAGCAGCCAGCGGGACAGAGTTTACAATGAGCAGTTCTTC
TRBV6-2/TRBV6-3	-	TRBJ1-4	few	CASSYGQTNEKLFF	TGTGCCAGCAGTTACGGGCAGACCAATGAAAAACTGTTTTTT
TRBV10-3	TRBD2	TRBJ2-7	-	CAISEKAGGGNEQYF	TGTGCCATCAGTGAAAAAGCGGGAGGAGGGAACGAGCAGTACTTC
TRBV3-1	TRBD2	TRBJ2-1	many	CASSQETSLGNEQFF	TGTGCCAGCAGCCAAGAGACTAGCCTCGGGAATGAGCAGTTCTTC
TRBV12-3/TRBV12-4	-	TRBJ2-7	many	CASSLARRDEQYF	TGTGCCAGCAGTTTAGCGCGGAGGGACGAGCAGTACTTC
TRBV3-1	-	TRBJ2-1	-	CASSFQPALNNEQSF	TGTGCCAGCAGTTTTCAGCCCGCCTTAAACAATGAGCAGTCCTTC
TRBV28	TRBD1	TRBJ2-5	many	CASSLWGQGARETQYF	TGTGCCAGCAGTTTATGGGGACAGGGGGCGCGGGAGACCCAGTACTTC
TRBV28	-	TRBJ2-4	-	CAGSSTAGTLDIQYF	TGTGCCGGCAGTTCGACCGCCGGGACTCTCGACATTCAGTACTTC
TRBV28	-	TRBJ2-7	many	CASSGSGLPYEQYF	TGTGCCAGCAGTGGGTCGGGACTCCCTTACGAGCAGTACTTC
TRBV27	TRBD2	TRBJ2-7	-	CASSLSGTRGIEQYF	TGTGCCAGCAGTTTATCCGGGACTAGGGGAATCGAGCAGTACTTC
TRBV19	TRBD1	TRBJ1-5	-	CASSRVRDSYQPQHF	TGTGCCAGTAGTAGGGTCCGGGACAGCTATCAGCCCCAGCATTTT
TRBV24-1	TRBD2	TRBJ2-3	-	CATSETSGRRDTQYF	TGTGCCACCAGTGAGACTAGCGGGAGGAGGGATACGCAGTATTTT
TRBV7-9	-	TRBJ1-2	few	CTSSFGREVGYTF	TGTACCAGCAGCTTCGGCAGGGAGGTTGGCTACACCTTC
TRBV20-1	-	TRBJ2-5	many	CSAGGGRIQETQYF	TGCAGTGCAGGGGGCGGGAGGATTCAAGAGACCCAGTACTTC